The entry below gives a single T cell receptor (beta chain) sequence along with its context. Its antigen is still unknown. Nothing much larger sits one base from this clone, and base qualities are not available. TCRbeta CDR3 regions were amplified from genomic DNA using the immunoSEQ Assay, a bias-controlled multiplex PCR. On the study's bioinformatics: Nucleated cell counts per sample were estimated from amplification of reference gene primers within the assay. Sequence reads were collapsed and filtered to measure the absolute abundance of every unique TCRbeta CDR3 rearrangement. For each sample, productive Simpson clonality was calculated by taking the square root of Simpson's diversity index across productive rearrangements. Drawn from immuneACCESS, this table holds only the in-frame rearrangements with V and J called that TCRdb kept. Clones are partly lost; checked studies trace under half to an unresolved V gene and leave the rest unexplained. That table supplies the V and J calls and clone size; D and trimming were determined from the DNA. The sample records 150,000 or so clones, roughly 77% of which are singletons. Together, the top ten hold 4.5% to 5% of the sample.

At one collaborating source in Seattle, patients were enrolled during active infection and were followed longitudinally through the course of disease. The collaborating institutions used their own protocols to collect whole blood in K2EDTA tubes. Collaborator samples were shipped for TCRbeta analysis as frozen whole blood, isolated PBMCs, or DNA extracted from either sample type. These data originate in a study of blood T cell repertoires in COVID-19 (dated by TCRdb to 2020 to 2022). Describing the broader study: Samples covering the acute and convalescent phases of COVID-19 were provided by collaborators in the United States, Italy and Spain. The repertoires were released in a freely available public database meant as a resource for research on the immune response to SARS-CoV-2. Where HLA class I and class II types were available, the types were taken from metadata supplied by the sample provider, not from assay-based typing. The prospective study material was composed of cDNA or gDNA derived from T cells, B-cell-depleted T cells, or PBMCs. The dataset comprised deeply sampled blood TCRbeta repertoires from subjects exposed to, actively infected with, or recovered from COVID-19. The samples were drawn from the first 160 participants of the ongoing ImmuneRACE study and from 1,254 subjects provided by 6 global collaborators. Nearly every sample came with metadata listing a de-identified subject ID, COVID-19 status, age in years and sex. Findings and caveats that apply to the study as a whole: How much clinical and demographic metadata was included differed by source and by participant, and the metadata was provided uncurated.

The V and J ends are trimmed by 4 bases and 1 base, leaving 5 bases between them. CDR1 and CDR2 were assigned from the germline V gene as SGHRS and YFSETQ. The CDR3 numbers 13 residues from cysteine through phenylalanine. Only the CDR3 part of the read is kept: 39 bases, read in frame from the first base. This clonotype originated in a woman aged 70-85 years with COVID-19, enrolled during active disease. The chain uses TRBV5-1 and TRBJ2-2; the D gene cannot be resolved reliably. The sequenced sample was peripheral blood. Here is the DNA: TGCGCCAGCAGCCAAAAGAACACCGGGGAGCTGTTTTTT. Its product reads: CASSQKNTGELFF.